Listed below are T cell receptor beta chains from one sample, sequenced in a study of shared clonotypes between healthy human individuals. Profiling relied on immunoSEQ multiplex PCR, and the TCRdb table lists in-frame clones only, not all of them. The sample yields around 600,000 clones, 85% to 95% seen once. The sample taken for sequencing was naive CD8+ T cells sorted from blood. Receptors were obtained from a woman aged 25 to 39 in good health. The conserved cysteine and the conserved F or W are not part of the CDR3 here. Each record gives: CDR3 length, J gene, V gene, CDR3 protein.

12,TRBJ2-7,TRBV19,ASSIGTSGDEQY
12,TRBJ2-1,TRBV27,ASSFVGGGDEQF
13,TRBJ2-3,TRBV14,ASSPGPFRTDTQY
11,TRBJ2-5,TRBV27,ASSSFTQETQY
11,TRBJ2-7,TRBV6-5,ASSYSPTYEQY
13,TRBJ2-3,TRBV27,ASSQTGQGGDTQY
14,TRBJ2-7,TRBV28,ASSPNGHLVGGEQY
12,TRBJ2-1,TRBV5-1,ASSLNSGSGEQF
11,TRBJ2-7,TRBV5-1,ASSERGRYEQY
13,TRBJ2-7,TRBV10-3,AISPVGGRGYEQY
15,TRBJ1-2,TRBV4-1,ASSQFGSGGSSYGYT
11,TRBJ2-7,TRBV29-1,SVEDGVSYEQY
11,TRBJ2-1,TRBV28,ASTQSSYNEQF
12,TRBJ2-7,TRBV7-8,ASSPAGVGYEQY
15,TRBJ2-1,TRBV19,ASSIGETSDLYNEQF
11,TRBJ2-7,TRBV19,ASSFSKGYEQY
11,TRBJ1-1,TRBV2,ASSDRGNTEAF
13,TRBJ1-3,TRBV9,ASSVSQGDGDTIY
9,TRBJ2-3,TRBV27,ASRSGTGQY
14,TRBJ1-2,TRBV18,ASSPMKGSALYGYT
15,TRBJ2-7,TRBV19,ASSPQWDREGWNEQY
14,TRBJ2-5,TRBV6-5,ASSSGTSSSQETQY
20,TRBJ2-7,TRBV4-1,ASSQIRAGGLTQAGETDEQY
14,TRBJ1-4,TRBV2,ASSKGGPSTNEKLF
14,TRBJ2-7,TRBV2,ASSPRLAASSYEQY
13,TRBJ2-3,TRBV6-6,ASRNGVLRADTQY
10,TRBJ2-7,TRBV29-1,SVIEGGYEQY
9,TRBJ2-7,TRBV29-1,SVEGFGEQY
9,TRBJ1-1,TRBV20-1,SLQGITEAF
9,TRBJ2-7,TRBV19,ASSNTYEQY
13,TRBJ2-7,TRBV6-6,ASSYLDSTSYEQY
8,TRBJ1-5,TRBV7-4,ASSPGPQH
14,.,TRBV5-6,ASSLDGQGASYEQY
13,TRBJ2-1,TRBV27,ASNSGSSSYNEQF
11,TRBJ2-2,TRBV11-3,ASSLPLTGELF
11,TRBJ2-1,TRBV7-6,ASSLTRLAGQF
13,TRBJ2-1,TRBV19,ASSIDKREDNEQF
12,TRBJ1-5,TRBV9,ASSVGNSNQPQH
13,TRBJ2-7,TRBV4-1,ASSSTHREGNEQY
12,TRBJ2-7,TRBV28,ASSWKENSYEQY
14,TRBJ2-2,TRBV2,ASRESSGSSTGELF
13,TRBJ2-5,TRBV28,ASRSPLGSQETQY
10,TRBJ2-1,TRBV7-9,ASRQSYDEQF
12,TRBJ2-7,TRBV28,ASSLNSYTYEQY
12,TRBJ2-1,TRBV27,ASTEIGTANEQF
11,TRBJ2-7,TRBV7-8,ASSPPTQYEQY
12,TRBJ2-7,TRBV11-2,ASSFLTALYEQY
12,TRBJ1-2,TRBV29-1,SVALQDQIYGYT
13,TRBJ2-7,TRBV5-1,ASSLGASGNYEQY
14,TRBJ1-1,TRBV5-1,ASSLDEEGLNTEAF
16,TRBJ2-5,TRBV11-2,ASSLGGFGGTFQETQY
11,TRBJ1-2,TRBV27,ASSLGGGNGYT
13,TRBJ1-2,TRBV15,ATSRDWDRNYGYT
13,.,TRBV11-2,ASRAPGQASYEQY
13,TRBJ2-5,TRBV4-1,ASSHPGQAQETQY
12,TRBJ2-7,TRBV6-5,ASSYSWGIYEQY
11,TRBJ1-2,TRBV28,ASSLPGQYGYT